The 24 T cell receptor beta chains in this list originate from one sample, sequenced in a study of blood T cell repertoires in COVID-19. Measured with immunoSEQ multiplex PCR; TCRdb has only the in-frame clones, and not every one. The top ten hold roughly 12% of the sample, which has around 91,000 clones, 70% to 85% seen once. Sequenced: peripheral blood. The receptor set was obtained from a human donor in a cohort sampled during active COVID-19.

This clone was counted only a few times. The chain recombines TRBV7-9 with TRBJ1-5; D possibly corresponds to TRBD1 (6 bases). CDR1 is SEHNR, CDR2 FQNEAQ, per germline (reference sequence). The CDR3 covers 13 residues. V dropped 0 bases and J dropped 11 bases, with 11 bases sitting between them. The CDR3 DNA is TGTGCCAGCAGCTTAGCGGGGGGGGCTTCCCAGCATTTT. The encoded protein is CASSLAGGASQHF.

V is TRBV4-2 and J is TRBJ2-7; no reliable D call. The V end was cut by 2 bases, the J end by 0 bases, with 8 bases between. Germline V gives CDR1 LGHNA, CDR2 YNFKEQ. This CDR3 is 14 amino acids long. The CDR3 loop reads CASSQNVVSYEQYF. The DNA of the CDR3 is TGTGCCAGCAGCCAAAATGTCGTCTCCTACGAGCAGTACTTC.

The genes are TRBV19 and TRBJ2-2; weak D call: TRBD1 (5 bases). The V end was cut by 6 bases, the J end by 1 base, with 9 bases between. CDR3 length equals 14 residues. Germline lookup yields CDR1 LNHDA and CDR2 SQIVND (reference sequence). The CDR3 DNA is TGTGCCAGTAGGCCTGACAGGAACACCGGGGAGCTGTTTTTT. Amino acid sequence: CASRPDRNTGELFF.

This clone was counted between two and nine times. The chain carries TRBV19 and TRBJ2-7, with D perhaps matching TRBD2 (5 bases). CDR1 is LNHDA, CDR2 SQIVND, per germline (reference sequence). V was pared by 3 bases and J by 7 bases, with 13 bases between. The length of the CDR3 is 13 residues. As DNA, the CDR3 is TGTGCCAGTAGTATCAAGGGCGGGTCGGAGCAGTACTTC. Its protein is CASSIKGGSEQYF.

This clone was seen once. The gene calls are TRBV9 and TRBJ1-2; perhaps TRBD1 as D (5 bases). The CDR3 extends over 15 amino acids. The V and J ends lost 0 bases and 3 bases respectively, with 12 bases between them. Germline CDR1 SGDLS, CDR2 YYNGEE. CDR3 sequence (DNA): TGTGCCAGCAGCGTAGAACGGGGGGATTACTATGGCTACACCTTC. This translates into CASSVERGDYYGYTF.

V gene TRBV9 combines with J gene TRBJ2-3; the match to TRBD2 covers 7 bases. CDR1 SGDLS and CDR2 YYNGEE come from the germline V gene. Unmatched junction bases numbered 3, after V lost 0 bases and J lost 2 bases. The length of the CDR3 is 15 residues. In nucleotides, the CDR3 is TGTGCCAGCAGCGTAGCGGGAGGACTCACAGATACGCAGTATTTT. Amino acid sequence: CASSVAGGLTDTQYF.

The chain employs TRBV4-1 and TRBJ1-2, with a weak D call TRBD1 (6 bases). This CDR3 is built from 15 residues. Trimming removed 0 bases at V and 4 bases at J, with 12 bases between. CDR1 is MGHRA, CDR2 YSYEKL, per germline. The CDR3 sequence is CASSQDGGGIYGYTF. The CDR3 coding sequence is TGCGCCAGCAGCCAAGATGGGGGCGGAATCTATGGCTACACCTTC.

V and J are TRBV5-4 and TRBJ2-3; 9 bases agree with TRBD2. Germline trimming cut 5 bases from V and 4 bases from J; bases unmatched to any gene: 8. The CDR3 has 15 residues. CDR1 and CDR2 (germline): SGHNT, YYREEE (reference sequence). CDR3 sequence reads: CASRPGVAGADTQYF. The CDR3 DNA reads TGTGCCAGCAGACCTGGGGTAGCGGGGGCAGATACGCAGTATTTT.

This clone was seen once. The chain recombines TRBV6-6 with TRBJ2-3; D perhaps matches TRBD2 (6 bases). The CDR3 contains 14 residues. Germline-derived CDR1 and CDR2 are MNHNY and SVGAGI (reference sequence). CDR3 protein: CAASPGVGTDTQYF. CDR3 DNA sequence: TGTGCAGCAAGCCCGGGGGTGGGCACAGATACGCAGTATTTT.

The chain uses TRBV6-5 and TRBJ2-7; 7 bases are a match to TRBD1. In germline, CDR1 is MNHEY, CDR2 SVGAGI. This CDR3 spans 12 amino acids. Germline trimming cut 5 bases from V and 7 bases from J; bases unmatched to any gene: 5. CDR3 DNA: TGTGCCAGCAGTAGACAGGGTCATGAGCAGTACTTC. This gives the protein CASSRQGHEQYF.

The gene calls are TRBV14 and TRBJ2-7, with D maybe TRBD2 (6 bases). V lost 2 bases and J 4 bases, leaving 15 bases between the germline ends. This CDR3 region has 15 residues. Germline CDR1 is SGHDN and CDR2 is FVKESK. The CDR3: CASSQHSGGIYEQYF. DNA of the CDR3: TGTGCCAGCAGCCAACATTCCGGGGGAATTTACGAGCAGTACTTC.

The J gene is TRBJ1-2, the V gene TRBV7-3; 7 nucleotides align to TRBD1. The CDR3 consists of 15 residues. V gave up 4 bases and J gave up 4 bases; unmatched junction bases: 9. Germline V gene sequence: CDR1 SGHTA, CDR2 FQGTGA. This chain's CDR3 is CASSSGTANSYGYTF. The CDR3 DNA reads as TGTGCCAGCAGCTCTGGGACAGCAAATTCCTATGGCTACACCTTC.

The rearrangement uses TRBV9 and TRBJ2-1, with D maybe TRBD1 (7 bases). Trimming pared 0 bases from V and 0 bases from J, leaving 13 bases between. CDR1 is SGDLS, CDR2 YYNGEE, per germline. This CDR3 region has 17 residues. This CDR3 is CASSVESGDSSYNEQFF. In DNA, the CDR3 is TGTGCCAGCAGCGTAGAATCGGGGGACAGCTCCTACAATGAGCAGTTCTTC.

The chain combines TRBV5-1 with TRBJ2-2; maybe TRBD2 (6 bases). V gave up 0 bases and J gave up 1 base, with 7 bases separating them. The CDR3 has 15 amino acids. In germline, CDR1 is SGHRS, CDR2 YFSETQ. The chain's CDR3 is CASSLAGGNTGELFF. CDR3 nucleotide sequence: TGCGCCAGCAGCTTGGCCGGGGGGAACACCGGGGAGCTGTTTTTT.

This clone was seen more than once but under ten times. V gene TRBV15 combines with J gene TRBJ1-5; 8 bases are a match to TRBD1. Per germline, CDR1 LNHNV and CDR2 YYDKDF (reference sequence). This CDR3 has 15 residues. The ends lost 1 base at V and 4 bases at J; junction bases unmatched: 3. CDR3 region: CATSRVRGQNQPQHF. CDR3 in DNA: TGTGCCACCAGCAGAGTCAGGGGGCAAAATCAGCCCCAGCATTTT. Drawing the rest from reference TRBV15 and TRBJ1-5, the complete variable domain is DAMVIQNPRYQVTQFGKPVTLSCSQTLNHNVMYWYQQKSSQAPKLLFHYYDKDFNNEADTPDNFQSRRPNTSFCFLDIRSPGLGDTAMYLCATSRVRGQNQPQHFGDGTRLSIL.

This clone was detected only a few times. The J gene is TRBJ2-7, the V gene TRBV2; D is possibly TRBD2 (6 bases). CDR1 and CDR2 from the germline V gene are SNHLY and FYNNEI. The V end was cut by 4 bases, the J end by 3 bases, with 7 bases between. This CDR3 spans 12 amino acids. The CDR3 nucleotides are TGTGCCAGCAGTGTGGGAGGCTACGAGCAGTACTTC. It is translated as CASSVGGYEQYF.

This clone appeared once. This sequence joins TRBV18 and TRBJ2-6, with unresolved D. The V and J ends lost 3 bases and 4 bases respectively, with 10 bases between them. The CDR3 consists of 15 residues. Germline V lookup: CDR1 KGHSH, CDR2 LQKENI. The CDR3 is CASSPPRSGANVLTF. DNA for the CDR3: TGTGCCAGCTCACCCCCCCGGTCCGGGGCCAACGTCCTGACTTTC.

This clone was recorded once. The J gene is TRBJ1-2, the V gene TRBV6-5, with 7 nucleotides matching TRBD1. Germline CDR1 and CDR2: MNHEY and SVGAGI. The ends lost 6 bases at V and 4 bases at J; junction bases unmatched: 8. The CDR3 is made up of 14 amino acids. The CDR3 sequence: CASRSWDRPYGYTF. CDR3 in DNA: TGTGCCAGCAGGAGCTGGGACAGACCCTATGGCTACACCTTC.

The rearrangement uses TRBV24-1 and TRBJ2-1, with D possibly being TRBD1 (5 bases). V lost 6 bases and J 0 bases, leaving 17 bases between the germline ends. The CDR3 spans 17 residues. Per the germline V gene, CDR1 is KGHDR and CDR2 is SFDVKD. The CDR3 here is CATSFQWGCTSYNEQFF. The CDR3 coding sequence is TGTGCCACCAGTTTTCAGTGGGGCTGCACCTCCTACAATGAGCAGTTCTTC.

The J gene is TRBJ2-2, the V gene TRBV18, with D possibly being TRBD2 (5 bases). The V gene's germline CDR1 is KGHSH and CDR2 LQKENI. Deletions cut 2 bases from V and 1 base from J, with 11 bases between. The CDR3 runs 16 residues. The CDR3 coding sequence is TGTGCCAGCTCACCAATTGCCAGCGGGAACACCGGGGAGCTGTTTTTT. It translates to CASSPIASGNTGELFF.

On this clone: In the same sample, other DNA sequences code for this CDR3. V and J are TRBV29-1 and TRBJ1-1; tentative D call: TRBD1 (5 bases). Germline CDR1 and CDR2: SQVTM and ANQGSEA. This CDR3 spans 12 amino acids. V was shortened by 6 bases and J by 1 base, with 9 bases between the two germline ends. CDR3 nucleotide sequence: TGCAGCGTCGGGGGGGGGAACACTGAAGCTTTCTTT. Its translation: CSVGGGNTEAFF.

The chain has TRBV19 and TRBJ2-3; D is ambiguous. The CDR3 covers 14 residues. Trimming pared 1 base from V and 2 bases from J, leaving 7 bases between. Germline values: CDR1 LNHDA, CDR2 SQIVND (reference sequence). The DNA of the CDR3 is TGTGCCAGTAGTATAGGAGCGATCACAGATACGCAGTATTTT. Its protein product is CASSIGAITDTQYF.

J is TRBJ2-1 and V is TRBV7-8, with 8 bases fitting TRBD1. Germline trimming cut 4 bases from V and 10 bases from J; bases unmatched to any gene: 6. This CDR3 is built from 13 residues. CDR1 is SGHVS and CDR2 is FQNEAQ in the germline V gene. CDR3 DNA: TGTGCCAGCAGCTCCCAGGGGGCCGGGGAGCAGTTCTTC. Protein product: CASSSQGAGEQFF. The entire variable domain, with the rest obtained from reference TRBV7-8 and TRBJ2-1, is as follows: GAGVSQSPRYKVAKRGQDVALRCDPISGHVSLFWYQQALGQGPEFLTYFQNEAQLDKSGLPSDRFFAERPEGSVSTLKIQRTQQEDSAVYLCASSSQGAGEQFFGPGTRLTVL.

Worth noting for this clone: The same CDR3 can be traced to other DNA sequences in this sample. The V call is TRBV18, the J call TRBJ1-3; 7 bases map to TRBD1. Looked up from germline, CDR1 is KGHSH and CDR2 is LQKENI. The CDR3 extends over 16 amino acids. Losses at the gene ends were 3 bases for V and 0 bases for J; bases not matched to a gene: 5. The CDR3 here is CASSPRQGLSGNTIYF. The CDR3 DNA is TGTGCCAGCTCACCCCGACAGGGCCTCTCTGGAAACACCATATATTTT.